These 12 T cell receptor beta chains were sequenced from one sample in a study of T cells in Graves' hyperthyroidism and ophthalmopathy. Template material for amplifying TCR beta CDR3 regions consisted of RNA transcripts. The HTBI set primed first-round TCR CDR3 RT-PCR. TCRdb itself ran the multiplex PCR reads through MiXCR, one entry per CDR3 protein. Of 700,000 or so distinct CDR3 sequences detected, 15% to 20% appear once; the ten largest clones hold 8.4%. Specimen: blood. The receptors shown here come from a man in his late teens or twenties with Graves' hyperthyroidism.

The gene calls are TRBV28 and TRBJ2-7; TRBD2 matches 14 bases. The length of the CDR3 is 17 residues. Germline V lookup: CDR1 MDHEN, CDR2 SYDVKM. The V and J ends lost 6 bases and 6 bases, in that order; junction bases with no gene match: 13. The CDR3 protein is CASSMEGTSGSYGEQYF. Here the CDR3 DNA reads TGTGCCAGCAGCATGGAGGGGACTAGCGGGAGTTACGGCGAGCAGTACTTC. Variable domain in full (rest from reference TRBV28 and TRBJ2-7): DVKVTQSSRYLVKRTGEKVFLECVQDMDHENMFWYRQDPGLGLRLIYFSYDVKMKEKGDIPEGYSVSREKKERFSLILESASTNQTSMYLCASSMEGTSGSYGEQYFGPGTRLTVT.

In its sample, this clonotype was seen many times. The chain employs TRBV6-1 and TRBJ2-7; 9 bases map to TRBD1. After removal of 5 bases from V and 3 bases from J, the junction contained 8 bases not matched to a gene. Germline assignment: CDR1 MNHNS and CDR2 SASEGT. CDR3 length equals 15 residues. In nucleotides, the CDR3 is TGTGCCAGCAGTCCCTCCGGGACAGGGAACTACGAGCAGTACTTC. Protein sequence: CASSPSGTGNYEQYF.

This clonotype was seen many times. V usage is TRBV12-3 or TRBV12-4 and J usage is TRBJ1-2; D ambiguous. Trimming pared 3 bases from V and 6 bases from J, leaving 8 bases between. The CDR3 length is 12 residues. The DNA for the CDR3 is TGTGCCAGCAGTTTGAGGCTGGATGGCTACACCTTC. This codes for CASSLRLDGYTF.

The chain links TRBV6-2 or TRBV6-3 to TRBJ2-3; 9 nucleotides agree with TRBD1. The CDR3 spans 18 residues. Germline V gene lookup returns CDR1 MNHEY and CDR2 SVGEGT. V lost 2 bases, J lost 4 bases, and 13 bases stayed unmatched. CDR3 loop: CASSYPSQGALRADTQYF. DNA for the CDR3: TGTGCCAGCAGTTACCCATCACAGGGGGCGCTTCGGGCAGATACGCAGTATTTT.

The V and J genes are TRBV4-2 and TRBJ2-2; D is uncertain. Trimming stripped 1 base from V and 3 bases from J, with 6 bases between. The CDR3 extends over 14 amino acids. CDR1 is LGHNA and CDR2 is YNFKEQ in the germline V gene. CDR3 DNA sequence: TGTGCCAGCAGCCAAGGACTCCACACCGGGGAGCTGTTTTTT. As protein: CASSQGLHTGELFF.

This rearrangement joins TRBV4-2 to TRBJ2-3; the D gene is possibly TRBD2 (6 bases). This CDR3 is 15 amino acids long. V shed 0 bases and J shed 3 bases, with 10 bases lying between them. Germline loops: CDR1 LGHNA, CDR2 YNFKEQ. The CDR3 DNA reads TGTGCCAGCAGCCAAGATGTGGGAGGTACAGATACGCAGTATTTT. Its protein product is CASSQDVGGTDTQYF.

This clonotype was counted at least ten times. V and J are TRBV20-1 and TRBJ2-1; the match to TRBD1 covers 8 bases. Per germline, CDR1 DFQATT and CDR2 SNEGSKA (reference sequence). The V segment lost 5 bases and the J segment 6 bases; nucleotides outside the gene matches: 9. The CDR3 sequence is 14 residues long. The CDR3 DNA reads TGCAGTGCTGGACAGGGCATTGGAGGCAATGAGCAGTTCTTC. This translates into CSAGQGIGGNEQFF.

This clonotype occurred many times. The chain combines TRBV7-2 with TRBJ2-3; TRBD1 agrees at 12 bases. V shed 5 bases, J shed 2 bases, and the junction held 8 bases outside the gene matches. This CDR3 region has 17 residues. Germline assignment: CDR1 SGHTA and CDR2 FQGNSA. The CDR3 sequence is CASSDPGQGASTDTQYF. CDR3 bases: TGTGCCAGCAGCGATCCGGGACAGGGGGCGTCCACAGATACGCAGTATTTT. The variable domain in full, completed from reference TRBV7-2 and TRBJ2-3, reads GAGVSQSPSNKVTEKGKDVELRCDPISGHTALYWYRQSLGQGLEFLIYFQGNSAPDKSGLPSDRFSAERTGGSVSTLTIQRTQQEDSAVYLCASSDPGQGASTDTQYFGPGTRLTVL.

Ten or more counts support this clonotype. This chain links TRBV30 with TRBJ2-5, with 9 positions matching TRBD2. CDR1 GTSNPN and CDR2 SVGIG come from the germline V gene (reference sequence). The CDR3 extends over 16 amino acids. Trimming removed 2 bases from V and 5 bases from J; junction bases left unmatched: 12. The CDR3 is CAWSSGVAGAHETQYF. The CDR3 DNA reads as TGTGCCTGGAGTTCCGGAGTAGCGGGAGCCCATGAGACCCAGTACTTC.

CDR3 DNA sequence: TGTGCCAGCAGTGCTCGACAGCCTAGCAATCAGCCCCAGCATTTT. This codes for CASSARQPSNQPQHF. The genes are TRBV6-1 and TRBJ1-5; tentative D call: TRBD1 (5 bases). V lost 4 bases, J lost 0 bases, and 10 bases lay in between. The V gene's germline CDR1 is MNHNS and CDR2 SASEGT. The CDR3 consists of 15 residues.

This clonotype was found a few times. This chain links TRBV13 with TRBJ2-1, with 15 bases identical to TRBD2. The ends lost 4 bases at V and 0 bases at J; junction bases unmatched: 7. The CDR3 consists of 19 residues. In germline, CDR1 is PRHDT, CDR2 FYEKMQ (reference sequence). The CDR3 reads CASSSGLAGGDSSYNEQFF. CDR3 coding DNA: TGTGCCAGCAGCTCGGGACTAGCGGGGGGCGACAGCTCCTACAATGAGCAGTTCTTC. The variable domain in full, completed from reference TRBV13 and TRBJ2-1, reads AAGVIQSPRHLIKEKRETATLKCYPIPRHDTVYWYQQGPGQDPQFLISFYEKMQSDKGSIPDRFSAQQFSDYHSELNMSSLELGDSALYFCASSSGLAGGDSSYNEQFFGPGTRLTVL.

The gene calls are TRBV28 and TRBJ1-6, with a tentative D call TRBD1 (5 bases). Trimming shortened V by 10 bases and J by 2 bases, and 12 bases separated the two germline ends. Germline lookup yields CDR1 MDHEN and CDR2 SYDVKM. The CDR3 runs 14 residues. DNA of the CDR3: TGTGCCACCACGACAGTCACCTATAATTCACCCCTCCACTTT. Protein product: CATTTVTYNSPLHF.